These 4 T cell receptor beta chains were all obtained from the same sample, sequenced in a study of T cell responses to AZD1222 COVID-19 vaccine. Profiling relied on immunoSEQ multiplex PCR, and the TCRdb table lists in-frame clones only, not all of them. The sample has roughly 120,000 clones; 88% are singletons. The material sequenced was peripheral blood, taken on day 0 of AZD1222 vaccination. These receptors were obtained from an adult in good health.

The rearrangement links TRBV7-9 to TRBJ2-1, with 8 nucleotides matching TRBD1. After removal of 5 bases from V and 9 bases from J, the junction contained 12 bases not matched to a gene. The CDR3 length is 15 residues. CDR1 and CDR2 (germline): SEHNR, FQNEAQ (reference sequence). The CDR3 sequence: CASSPLGTGRGEQFF. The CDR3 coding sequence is TGTGCCAGCAGCCCCCTCGGGACAGGAAGGGGTGAGCAGTTCTTC.

CDR3 sequence reads: CASSLLGMNYGYTF. The CDR3 DNA reads TGCGCCAGCAGCTTGTTGGGTATGAACTATGGCTACACCTTC. This chain links TRBV5-1 with TRBJ1-2; D ambiguous. CDR1 SGHRS and CDR2 YFSETQ come from the germline V gene. V lost 1 base, J lost 2 bases, and 9 bases lay in between. The CDR3 totals 14 residues.

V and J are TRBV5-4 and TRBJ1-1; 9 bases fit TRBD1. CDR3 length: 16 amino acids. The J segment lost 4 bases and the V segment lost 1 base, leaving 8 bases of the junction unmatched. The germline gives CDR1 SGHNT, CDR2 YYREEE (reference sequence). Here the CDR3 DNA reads TGTGCCAGCAGCTTGACTCGGACAGGGGCCGGCACTGAAGCTTTCTTT. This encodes CASSLTRTGAGTEAFF. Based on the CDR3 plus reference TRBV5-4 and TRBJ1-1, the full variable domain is ETGVTQSPTHLIKTRGQQVTLRCSSQSGHNTVSWYQQALGQGPQFIFQYYREEENGRGNFPPRFSGLQFPNYSSELNVNALELDDSALYLCASSLTRTGAGTEAFFGQGTRLTVV.

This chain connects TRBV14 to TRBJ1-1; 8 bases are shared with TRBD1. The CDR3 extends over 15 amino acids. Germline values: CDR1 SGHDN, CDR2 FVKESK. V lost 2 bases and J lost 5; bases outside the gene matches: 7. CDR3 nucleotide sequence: TGTGCCAGCAGCCAACTGGACAGGGCTGATACTGAAGCTTTCTTT. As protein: CASSQLDRADTEAFF.